This T cell receptor (beta chain) derives from a study of shared clonotypes between healthy human individuals. Germline CDR1 reads LGHNA; CDR2 reads YSLEER. Trimming removed 8 bases from V and 1 base from J, with 15 bases in between. The CDR3 spans 15 residues. This clone is a singleton in its sample. Assay execution took place at the deep level. Several immunoSEQ 96-well plates shared each subset's DNA, each plate a replicate. TCRdb's copy holds only in-frame clones and misses some; the assay was immunoSEQ multiplex PCR. The sample contains about 2 million clones, approximately 94% of which appear only once. Positively selected for CCR7, the CD45RO-negative cells used as naive CD8 cells excluded terminally differentiated effector memory CD45RA+ cells.

The sequenced sample was naive CD8+ T cells sorted from blood. This receptor was taken from a man between 18 and 29 years old in good health. This chain joins TRBV4-3 and TRBJ2-1, with D uncertain. The DNA for the CDR3 is TGCGCCAGCCGAGGTCATTTGGGGTCCTACAATGAGCAGTTCTTC. The encoded protein is CASRGHLGSYNEQFF.